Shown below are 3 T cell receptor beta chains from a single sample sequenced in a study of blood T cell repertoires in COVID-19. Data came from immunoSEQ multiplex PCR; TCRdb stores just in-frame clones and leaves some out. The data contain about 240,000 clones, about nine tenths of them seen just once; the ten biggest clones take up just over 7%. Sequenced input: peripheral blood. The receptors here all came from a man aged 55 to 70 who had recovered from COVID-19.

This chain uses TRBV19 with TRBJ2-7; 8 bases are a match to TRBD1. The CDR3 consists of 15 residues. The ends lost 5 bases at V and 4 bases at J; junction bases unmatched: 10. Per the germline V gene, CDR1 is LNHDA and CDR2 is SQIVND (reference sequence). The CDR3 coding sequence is TGTGCCAGTAGTGGCCGCCGGGACAGGAGTTACGAGCAGTACTTC. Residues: CASSGRRDRSYEQYF.

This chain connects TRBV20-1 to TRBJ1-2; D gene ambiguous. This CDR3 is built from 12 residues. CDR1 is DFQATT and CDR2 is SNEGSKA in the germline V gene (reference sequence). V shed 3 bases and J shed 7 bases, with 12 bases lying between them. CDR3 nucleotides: TGCAGTGCTAGTCTCCCTGGAGGTGGCTACACCTTC. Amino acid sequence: CSASLPGGGYTF.

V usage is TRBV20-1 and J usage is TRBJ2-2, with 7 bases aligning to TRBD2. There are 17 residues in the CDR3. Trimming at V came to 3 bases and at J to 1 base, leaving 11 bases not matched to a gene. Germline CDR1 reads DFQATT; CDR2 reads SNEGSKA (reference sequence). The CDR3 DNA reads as TGCAGTGCTAGTCCCCCCGTCGGCGGGGGGAACACCGGGGAGCTGTTTTTT. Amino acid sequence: CSASPPVGGGNTGELFF.